The 15 T cell receptor beta chains given below trace back to one sample, sequenced in a study of identical twins. TCRdb recomputed calls from the 5' RACE reads with MiXCR, one row per CDR3 protein. The data contain 450,000 or so distinct CDR3 sequences, 14% of them singletons. These records were also assigned to another study, of yellow fever vaccine responses in identical twins.

Specimen: CD4+ T cells sorted from blood. The source is a woman aged 18 to 35 in good health.

This clonotype has more than one count but fewer than ten. This clone may be a read error of a much larger clone one base away. The chain employs TRBV12-3 or TRBV12-4 and TRBJ1-6, with D perhaps TRBD1 (6 bases). This CDR3 has 15 amino acids. CDR3 residues: CASSSHRETNSPLPF. The CDR3 DNA reads TGTGCCAGCAGTTCCCACAGGGAAACTAATTCACCCCTCCCCTTT.

This clonotype was seen just once. A much larger clone is a single base away; this may be a read error. The rearrangement uses TRBV5-1 and TRBJ2-5; D possibly corresponds to TRBD1 (6 bases). This CDR3 is built from 14 residues. Per the germline V gene, CDR1 is SGHRS and CDR2 is YFSETQ. In DNA form, the CDR3 reads TGCGACAGCAGCCTAACGACAGGCCAAGAGACCCAGTACTTC. Amino acid sequence: CDSSLTTGQETQYF.

This clonotype was observed a handful of times. The chain recombines TRBV6-2 or TRBV6-3 with TRBJ2-1; TRBD2 matches at 14 bases. The CDR3 extends over 17 amino acids. Germline V gene lookup returns CDR1 MNHEY and CDR2 SVGEGT. The V and J ends lost 2 bases and 6 bases, in that order; junction bases with no gene match: 6. CDR3 nucleotide sequence: TGTGCCAGCAGTTACAACGGACTAGCGGGAGGTCTCAATGAGCAGTTCTTC. The encoded protein is CASSYNGLAGGLNEQFF.

This clonotype was found a few times. The J gene is TRBJ2-2, the V gene TRBV10-3; possibly TRBD1 for D (6 bases). V was cut by 4 bases and J by 3 bases, with 12 bases left in between. Germline-derived CDR1 and CDR2 are ENHRY and SYGVKD. CDR3 size: 15 residues. Here the CDR3 DNA reads TGTGCCATCAGTGCTGACAGGTCATACACCGGGGAGCTGTTTTTT. This sequence encodes CAISADRSYTGELFF.

This clonotype was picked up many times. The chain has TRBV7-2 and TRBJ2-5, with D unresolved. The V end lost 1 base, the J end lost 5 bases, and 11 bases lay between the germline ends. This CDR3 is 14 amino acids long. CDR1 SGHTA and CDR2 FQGNSA come from the germline V gene. The CDR3 bases are TGTGCCAGCAGCTTAGGGAGCCTCGGGGAGACCCAGTACTTC. Protein sequence: CASSLGSLGETQYF. The whole variable domain, filled in from reference TRBV7-2 and TRBJ2-5, reads GAGVSQSPSNKVTEKGKDVELRCDPISGHTALYWYRQSLGQGLEFLIYFQGNSAPDKSGLPSDRFSAERTGGSVSTLTIQRTQQEDSAVYLCASSLGSLGETQYFGPGTRLLVL.

This chain joins TRBV7-2 and TRBJ2-5; D is uncertain. The V and J ends lost 1 base and 3 bases respectively, with 15 bases between them. This CDR3 contains 16 residues. The germline V gene has CDR1 SGHTA and CDR2 FQGNSA. DNA for the CDR3: TGTGCCAGCAGCTTAGAACGTTTTTGGCAAGAAGAGACCCAGTACTTC. Encoded protein: CASSLERFWQEETQYF.

Only a few counts were recorded for this clonotype. The chain joins TRBV5-1 to TRBJ1-1; 8 bases match TRBD1. Per the germline V gene, CDR1 is SGHRS and CDR2 is YFSETQ. The J segment lost 6 bases and the V segment lost 3 bases, leaving 7 bases of the junction unmatched. The CDR3 runs 14 residues. CDR3 sequence: CASSSKTGAAEAFF. CDR3 sequence (DNA): TGCGCCAGCAGCTCGAAGACAGGGGCCGCTGAAGCTTTCTTT.

The chain carries TRBV20-1 and TRBJ2-2; TRBD2 might be the D (6 bases). Between the trimmed V and J ends, which lost 6 bases and 6 bases, there was a span of 17 bases. The germline CDR1 and CDR2 sequences are DFQATT and SNEGSKA (reference sequence). This CDR3 spans 14 amino acids. DNA of the CDR3: TGCAGTGCCCCGAAGGGAGGAGGATCCGGGGAGCTGTTTTTT. Encoded protein: CSAPKGGGSGELFF.

The chain uses TRBV7-2 and TRBJ2-1; D is uncertain. V was trimmed by 2 bases and J by 8 bases, leaving 10 bases between them. The CDR3 is 13 residues long. Germline V gene sequence: CDR1 SGHTA, CDR2 FQGNSA. The CDR3 coding sequence is TGTGCCAGCAGCTTAATGTGGCTTTATGAGCAGTTCTTC. It encodes CASSLMWLYEQFF.

The sample holds a few counts of this clonotype. This chain connects TRBV24-1 to TRBJ2-3; 14 bases map to TRBD2. The V and J ends lost 2 bases and 3 bases, in that order; junction bases with no gene match: 3. Germline-derived CDR1 and CDR2 are KGHDR and SFDVKD. The CDR3 runs 17 residues. The CDR3 bases are TGTGCCACCAGTGATTGGGGACTAGCGGGGGAAACAGATACGCAGTATTTT. Translating it yields CATSDWGLAGETDTQYF.

This clonotype appeared a few times. This rearrangement joins TRBV28 to TRBJ2-3; D might be TRBD2 (5 bases). CDR1 is MDHEN, CDR2 SYDVKM, per germline. The germline V and J ends were trimmed by 5 bases and 3 bases, with 12 bases remaining between them. The length of the CDR3 is 14 residues. CDR3 in DNA: TGTGCCAGCAGTCCAGAGAGGAGGACAGATACGCAGTATTTT. Translated, it gives CASSPERRTDTQYF.

This CDR3 is CASSSQGGITEAFF. The CDR3 DNA sequence: TGCGCCAGCAGCTCCCAGGGAGGGATCACTGAAGCTTTCTTT. The chain combines TRBV5-1 with TRBJ1-1, with D perhaps TRBD1 (5 bases). The V end lost 3 bases, the J end lost 4 bases, and 13 bases lay between the germline ends. Germline lookup yields CDR1 SGHRS and CDR2 YFSETQ. CDR3 length equals 14 residues. The full variable domain, with the rest looked up from reference TRBV5-1 and TRBJ1-1, is KAGVTQTPRYLIKTRGQQVTLSCSPISGHRSVSWYQQTPGQGLQFLFEYFSETQRNKGNFPGRFSGRQFSNSRSEMNVSTLELGDSALYLCASSSQGGITEAFFGQGTRLTVV.

The chain is built from TRBV29-1 and TRBJ2-5; 7 bases line up with TRBD2. Germline V lookup: CDR1 SQVTM, CDR2 ANQGSEA. The junction had 16 bases not matched to a gene; V was cut back by 5 bases and J by 4 bases. There are 16 residues in the CDR3. CDR3 nucleotide sequence: TGCAGCGTTCGCGGGAGTTACGTTGCCCATCGAGAGACCCAGTACTTC. Translating it yields CSVRGSYVAHRETQYF.

The DNA for the CDR3 is TGCGCCAGCAGCTTGGAGGCGGGGTATTACAATGAGCAGTTCTTC. Protein sequence: CASSLEAGYYNEQFF. The genes are TRBV5-1 and TRBJ2-1, with D perhaps matching TRBD2 (6 bases). V was trimmed by 0 bases and J by 4 bases, leaving 11 bases between them. The CDR3 totals 15 residues. CDR1 is SGHRS, CDR2 YFSETQ, per germline. The entire variable domain, with the rest obtained from reference TRBV5-1 and TRBJ2-1, is as follows: KAGVTQTPRYLIKTRGQQVTLSCSPISGHRSVSWYQQTPGQGLQFLFEYFSETQRNKGNFPGRFSGRQFSNSRSEMNVSTLELGDSALYLCASSLEAGYYNEQFFGPGTRLTVL.

This clonotype turned up a few times. J is TRBJ1-2 and V is TRBV27; D unresolved. Germline V gene data show CDR1 as MNHEY and CDR2 as SMNVEV (reference sequence). Trimming pared 3 bases from V and 2 bases from J, leaving 7 bases between. This CDR3 has 13 amino acids. In DNA, the CDR3 is TGTGCCAGCAGTTTCACCCAGAACTATGGCTACACCTTC. Translating gives CASSFTQNYGYTF.